The sequence of this T cell receptor (beta chain) was determined in a study of identifying expanded T cells in peripheral blood (dated by TCRdb to about 2019). With regard to the full study: Technical replicates were generated by sequencing separate aliquots of the same genomic DNA pool, with four replicates compared pairwise.

No immune events, such as infections, were documented for the healthy donors during the collection period. To calibrate time-dependent variance in a beta-binomial model of T-cell clone differential abundance, blood repertoires from healthy donors were used as a training cohort. There were some ten healthy donors in the training cohort, of whom 3 were female and 7 were male. The donors were between roughly 29 and 64 years old, with an average age of about 40 years. Whole blood from each healthy donor was obtained from a commercial supplier and was collected at three time points around two weeks apart. For immunosequencing, genomic DNA was extracted from whole blood that had not been sorted. Here is what the overall study found, with its caveats: The beta-binomial model significantly reduced the number of clones called differentially abundant and the false-positive rate across all healthy-donor time intervals. Variance in clone template counts between approximately two-week samples significantly increased with total template count across all healthy donors. It was expected by the authors that biological variance in healthy repertoires might increase further over much longer intervals, such as months to years. The binomial model flagged about 1.3 differentially abundant clones between technical replicates, compared with 15 to 17 over around two weeks and 18 to 20 over approximately four weeks.

As for this clone: Its antigen has not been determined. No qualities accompany the bases; no much larger clone lies one base away.

Per the germline V gene, LGHNA is the CDR1 and YSLEER is the CDR2. The CDR3 has 13 amino acids, counting the end cysteine and phenylalanine. The entry retains the CDR3 DNA only, 39 bases that are in frame from base 1. Cut back by 2 bases and 8 bases, the V and J ends lie 7 bases apart. The immunoSEQ Assay, which uses bias-controlled multiplex PCR amplification of genomic DNA, was used to profile TCRbeta CDR3 regions. For the original study's pipeline: To quantify the absolute abundance of each unique TCRbeta CDR3 region, the sequences were collapsed and filtered. Differential abundance was tested with a binomial (Fisher-equivalent) model and with a beta-binomial model adding time-dependent variance fitted from healthy donors. Any clone with fewer than 5 combined templates was excluded, and a clone was called differentially abundant if its Benjamini-Hochberg FDR was below 0.01. In the beta-binomial model, variance was expressed as a function of the total template count across the two samples, in the form v = (b*log(k)+a)^2. The table was pulled from immuneACCESS by TCRdb, which kept in-frame rearrangements only. Such tables lose some clones; where checked, under half of the loss comes from unresolved V genes, and the rest has no known cause. V and J calls plus clone size are reproduced from that table; the DNA served to infer D and trimming. Here the sample has about 100,000 clones; around 85% occur a single time. About 18% of the sample comes from the top ten.

Sequenced input: blood. The chain couples TRBV4-3 to TRBJ1-6; TRBD1 is possibly the D segment (6 matching bases). The source is a person between 18 and 70 years old in good health. The CDR3 here reads CASSQNRDSPLHF. At the DNA level, the sequence is TGCGCCAGCAGCCAAAACAGGGATTCACCCCTCCACTTT.